This T cell receptor beta chain stems from a study of lymphopenia after photon versus proton radiotherapy. Sequencing was performed with immunoSEQ multiplex PCR; in TCRdb, only in-frame clones are kept and a portion is missing. The data hold roughly 57,000 clones, with 65% to 85% observed a single time. The germline V and J ends were trimmed by 1 base and 1 base, with 8 bases remaining between them. The germline V gene has CDR1 SGHTA and CDR2 FQGNSA. The CDR3 is made up of 15 amino acids. The receptor was isolated from a man aged 50-60 years with gastric cancer. Material: peripheral blood, obtained from a patient treated with photon-based radiotherapy. The V call is TRBV7-2, the J call TRBJ2-1; D is undetermined. CDR3 nucleotide sequence: TGTGCCAGCAGCTTAGGGAGTGGGTCCTACAATGAGCAGTTCTTC. Translation: CASSLGSGSYNEQFF.